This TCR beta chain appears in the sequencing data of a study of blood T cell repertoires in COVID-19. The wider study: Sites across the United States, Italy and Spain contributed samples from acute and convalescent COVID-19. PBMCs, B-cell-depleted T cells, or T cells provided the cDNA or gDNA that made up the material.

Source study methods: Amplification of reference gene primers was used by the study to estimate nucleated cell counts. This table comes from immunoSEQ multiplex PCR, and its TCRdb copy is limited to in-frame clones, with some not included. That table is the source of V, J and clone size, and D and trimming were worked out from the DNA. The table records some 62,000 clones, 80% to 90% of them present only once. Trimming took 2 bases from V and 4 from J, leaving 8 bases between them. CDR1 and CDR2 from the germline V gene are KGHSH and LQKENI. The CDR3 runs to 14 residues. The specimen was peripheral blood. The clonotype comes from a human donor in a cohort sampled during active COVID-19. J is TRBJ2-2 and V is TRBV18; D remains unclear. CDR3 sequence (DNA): TGTGCCAGCTCACCAACCCAGGCCACCGGGGAGCTGTTTTTT. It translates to CASSPTQATGELFF.